This T cell receptor (beta chain) was retrieved from a study of type 1 and type 2 diabetes patients. Study observations and caveats: In type 2 diabetes, highly-expanded CD4+ clones took a median approximately 3.6% of reads.

V dropped 5 bases and J dropped 4 bases, with 13 bases sitting between them. CDR3 size: 14 residues. Looked up from germline, CDR1 is SGHVS and CDR2 is FQNEAQ. Comments on this clonotype: Antigen unknown.

Genomic DNA was the PCR template. The TCR beta CDR3 region was amplified using 30 forward and 13 reverse primers. TCRdb re-called the multiplex PCR reads with MiXCR, one entry per CDR3 protein. The table includes 270,000 or so distinct CDR3 sequences, 47% detected once. The sample consisted of peripheral blood mononuclear cells (PBMCs). The gene calls are TRBV7-8 and TRBJ2-3; D gene uncertain. This receptor was taken from a man aged 18 to 35 with type 2 diabetes. The DNA for the CDR3 is TGTGCCAGCAGCCCCCCCAATGTCGCAGATACGCAGTATTTT. Its protein is CASSPPNVADTQYF. Supplemented by reference TRBV7-8 and TRBJ2-3, the full variable domain reads GAGVSQSPRYKVAKRGQDVALRCDPISGHVSLFWYQQALGQGPEFLTYFQNEAQLDKSGLPSDRFFAERPEGSVSTLKIQRTQQEDSAVYLCASSPPNVADTQYFGPGTRLTVL.